A selection of T cell receptor beta chains follows, all from one sample in a study of blood T cell repertoires in COVID-19. The table came from immunoSEQ multiplex PCR; TCRdb's copy has only in-frame clones and leaves some out. The profile covers roughly 200,000 clones, with approximately 86% appearing a single time and 10% taken by the ten largest. The sequencing sample was made of PBMCs or T cells enriched from blood (not recorded which). These receptors all come from a man younger than 35 with acute COVID-19. Each CDR3 is given with its conserved first and last residue. The D gene is left open where the match is weak. Clone sizes are given selectively: once, few, many, or a class where the clone is expanded.

J gene: TRBJ2-1
clone size: -
V gene: TRBV5-5
D gene: TRBD2
CDR3 DNA: TGTGCCAGCAGCGCTAGCGGGGAGGAGTGGCATGAGCAGTTCTTC
CDR3 protein: CASSASGEEWHEQFF

J gene: TRBJ2-3
clone size: -
V gene: TRBV14
D gene: -
CDR3 DNA: TGTGCCAGCTTACAGGGAGTTTTTCGCACAGATACGCAGTATTTT
CDR3 protein: CASLQGVFRTDTQYF

J gene: TRBJ1-5
clone size: -
V gene: TRBV27
D gene: -
CDR3 DNA: TGTGCCAGCACTTATAGCAATCAGCCCCAGCATTTT
CDR3 protein: CASTYSNQPQHF

J gene: TRBJ1-3
clone size: -
V gene: TRBV10-2
D gene: -
CDR3 DNA: TGCGCCAGCACTTCTGGAAACACCATATATTTT
CDR3 protein: CASTSGNTIYF

J gene: TRBJ2-1
clone size: once
V gene: TRBV7-9
D gene: TRBD2
CDR3 DNA: TGTGCCAGCAGCTTGGCGGGAGTCGGAAATGAGCAGTTCTTC
CDR3 protein: CASSLAGVGNEQFF

J gene: TRBJ1-1
clone size: -
V gene: TRBV6-5
D gene: TRBD1
CDR3 DNA: TGTGCCAGCGCCCGGGACAGGGGGCGGCCAGAAGCTTTCTTT
CDR3 protein: CASARDRGRPEAFF

J gene: TRBJ1-1
clone size: -
V gene: TRBV28
D gene: -
CDR3 DNA: TGTGCCAGCAGTTTATCAGGGTCGGACACTGAAGCTTTCTTT
CDR3 protein: CASSLSGSDTEAFF

J gene: TRBJ2-3
clone size: -
V gene: TRBV24-1
D gene: TRBD2
CDR3 DNA: TGTGCCACCAGTGATTTGGGGGGACTAGCGGGAGAGGGTAGCACAGATACGCAGTATTTT
CDR3 protein: CATSDLGGLAGEGSTDTQYF

J gene: TRBJ2-7
clone size: -
V gene: TRBV11-3
D gene: TRBD1
CDR3 DNA: TGTGCCAGCAGCCAAGGGACAGGCTACGAGCAGTACTTC
CDR3 protein: CASSQGTGYEQYF

J gene: TRBJ2-4
clone size: -
V gene: TRBV7-2
D gene: TRBD1
CDR3 DNA: TGTGCCAGCAGCTTAGTAGTGGGACAGGGGTCCAAAAACATTCAGTACTTC
CDR3 protein: CASSLVVGQGSKNIQYF

J gene: TRBJ2-1
clone size: -
V gene: TRBV7-9
D gene: TRBD1
CDR3 DNA: TGTGCCAGCAGCTTACGACCGGGACAGGGGCCACATGAGCAGTTCTTC
CDR3 protein: CASSLRPGQGPHEQFF

J gene: TRBJ2-7
clone size: -
V gene: TRBV4-3
D gene: -
CDR3 DNA: TGCGCCAGCAGCCCGTCCCAGGGGCTCGAGCAGTACTTC
CDR3 protein: CASSPSQGLEQYF

J gene: TRBJ1-3
clone size: -
V gene: TRBV28
D gene: -
CDR3 DNA: TGTGCCAGCAGTTTTTATAGTACAGGACACTTGGGAAACACCATATATTTT
CDR3 protein: CASSFYSTGHLGNTIYF

J gene: TRBJ2-7
clone size: -
V gene: TRBV19
D gene: TRBD2
CDR3 DNA: TGTGCCAGTAGTACTAGCGGGACATACTCCTACGAGCAGTACTTC
CDR3 protein: CASSTSGTYSYEQYF

J gene: TRBJ2-7
clone size: -
V gene: TRBV29-1
D gene: TRBD1
CDR3 DNA: TGCAGCGTTAACGACAGGGTAAACTCCTACGAGCAGTACTTC
CDR3 protein: CSVNDRVNSYEQYF

J gene: TRBJ2-1
clone size: -
V gene: TRBV9
D gene: TRBD2
CDR3 DNA: TGTGCCAGCAGCGTAGGGCGAGCGGGAGAGTGGAATGAGCAGTTCTTC
CDR3 protein: CASSVGRAGEWNEQFF

J gene: TRBJ2-2
clone size: -
V gene: TRBV5-6
D gene: TRBD2
CDR3 DNA: TGTGCCAGCAGCTTCTTAGCGGGAGGGAACACCGGGGAGCTGTTTTTT
CDR3 protein: CASSFLAGGNTGELFF

J gene: TRBJ2-7
clone size: -
V gene: TRBV28
D gene: -
CDR3 DNA: TGTGCCAGCAGTTTAGACACCTCCTACGAGCAGTACTTC
CDR3 protein: CASSLDTSYEQYF

J gene: TRBJ2-7
clone size: -
V gene: TRBV19
D gene: -
CDR3 DNA: TGTGCCAGTCGACAGGGGACTATCTACGAGCAGTACTTC
CDR3 protein: CASRQGTIYEQYF

J gene: TRBJ1-5
clone size: -
V gene: TRBV27
D gene: -
CDR3 DNA: TGTGCCAGCAGTTTACATGAGGGTCAGCCCCAGCATTTT
CDR3 protein: CASSLHEGQPQHF

J gene: TRBJ2-1
clone size: -
V gene: TRBV7-2
D gene: TRBD2
CDR3 DNA: TGTGCCAGCAGCTTGGGACTAGCGGGAGGTCTAATTGAGCAGTTCTTC
CDR3 protein: CASSLGLAGGLIEQFF

J gene: TRBJ1-6
clone size: -
V gene: TRBV10-1
D gene: -
CDR3 DNA: TGCGCCAGCAGTGAGGGCAGGGGTTCCCTCCACTTT
CDR3 protein: CASSEGRGSLHF

J gene: TRBJ2-5
clone size: -
V gene: TRBV7-7
D gene: TRBD2
CDR3 DNA: TGTGCTAGCAGCTTAAGGTCTAGCGGGAGGGAAGAGACCCAGTACTTC
CDR3 protein: CASSLRSSGREETQYF